Below, 21 T cell receptor beta chains from the same sample are listed, as sequenced in a study of blood T cell repertoires in COVID-19. Assay used: immunoSEQ multiplex PCR; TCRdb lists only in-frame clones, some missing. Of around 260,000 clones in the sample, approximately 86% were seen once. Source material: peripheral blood. These TCRs come from a man between 40 and 49 years old who had recovered from COVID-19.

The chain is built from TRBV29-1 and TRBJ1-1; D gene ambiguous. Between the trimmed V and J ends, which lost 6 bases and 6 bases, there was a span of 8 bases. This CDR3 is 10 amino acids long. CDR1 is SQVTM and CDR2 is ANQGSEA in the germline V gene. The CDR3 spells CSVPGAEAFF. Written as DNA, the CDR3 is TGCAGCGTCCCCGGTGCTGAAGCTTTCTTT.

The chain employs TRBV19 and TRBJ1-1; 8 bases align to TRBD1. After removal of 5 bases from V and 4 bases from J, the junction contained 6 bases not matched to a gene. Germline V CDR1 and CDR2: LNHDA, SQIVND (reference sequence). The CDR3 is 14 amino acids. The CDR3 coding sequence is TGTGCCAGTAGTCTCCCCGACAGGGGCACTGAAGCTTTCTTT. Translation gives CASSLPDRGTEAFF.

The chain recombines TRBV7-9 with TRBJ2-7, with TRBD2 matching 9 bases. This CDR3 comprises 15 residues. V trimming: 4 bases; J trimming: 2 bases; junction bases outside the gene matches: 6. Germline V gene data show CDR1 as SEHNR and CDR2 as FQNEAQ (reference sequence). Here the CDR3 DNA reads TGTGCCAGCAGCTCGGGACTAGCCACTCCCTACGAGCAGTACTTC. This translates into CASSSGLATPYEQYF. The complete variable domain, with remaining parts taken from reference TRBV7-9 and TRBJ2-7, reads DTGVSQNPRHKITKRGQNVTFRCDPISEHNRLYWYRQTLGQGPEFLTYFQNEAQLEKSRLLSDRFSAERPKGSFSTLEIQRTEQGDSAMYLCASSSGLATPYEQYFGPGTRLTVT.

For the CDR3, the DNA is TGTGCCAGCAGCACCCTAGACAGGAACACCGGGGAGCTGTTTTTT. This sequence encodes CASSTLDRNTGELFF. The V call is TRBV27, the J call TRBJ2-2; possible D gene TRBD1, 5 bases. The CDR3 extends over 15 amino acids. V shed 6 bases and J shed 1 base, with 12 bases lying between them. The germline V gene encodes CDR1 MNHEY and CDR2 SMNVEV (reference sequence).

This sequence joins TRBV7-8 and TRBJ2-1; 7 nucleotides agree with TRBD2. CDR1 is SGHVS and CDR2 is FQNEAQ in the germline V gene. Trimming at V came to 5 bases and at J to 5 bases, leaving 9 bases not matched to a gene. The CDR3 extends over 15 amino acids. The CDR3 loop is CASSQWTRNNNEQFF. The CDR3 coding sequence is TGTGCCAGCAGCCAATGGACTAGGAACAACAATGAGCAGTTCTTC.

Ten or more counts support this clone. The rearrangement uses TRBV4-1 and TRBJ2-1, with no clear D. The CDR3 sequence is 12 residues long. V gave up 1 base and J gave up 9 bases, with 7 bases separating them. Germline V gene lookup returns CDR1 MGHRA and CDR2 YSYEKL. The CDR3 region is CASSQGSSEQFF. The DNA of the CDR3 is TGCGCCAGCAGCCAAGGTTCGTCTGAGCAGTTCTTC.

This rearrangement joins TRBV10-2 to TRBJ1-2; D perhaps matches TRBD1 (6 bases). The CDR3 loop spans 15 amino acids. The germline V and J ends were trimmed by 6 bases and 5 bases, with 19 bases remaining between them. Looked up from germline, CDR1 is WSHSY and CDR2 is SAAADI. In nucleotides, the CDR3 is TGCGCCAGCAGACCGGCAGGGGAACTTGGGTATGGCTACACCTTC. It translates to CASRPAGELGYGYTF.

By proportion, this clone is medium-sized. The chain couples TRBV5-1 to TRBJ2-7; 13 bases are a match to TRBD2. The germline V gene encodes CDR1 SGHRS and CDR2 YFSETQ. V dropped 0 bases and J dropped 11; count of bases not matched to a gene: 5. The CDR3 loop spans 14 amino acids. The CDR3 protein is CASSLGTSGGVKYF. CDR3 sequence (DNA): TGCGCCAGCAGCTTGGGGACTAGCGGGGGCGTTAAGTACTTC. The variable domain in full, completed from reference TRBV5-1 and TRBJ2-7, reads KAGVTQTPRYLIKTRGQQVTLSCSPISGHRSVSWYQQTPGQGLQFLFEYFSETQRNKGNFPGRFSGRQFSNSRSEMNVSTLELGDSALYLCASSLGTSGGVKYFGPGTRLTVT.

The CDR3 is CASSYSSRGEQYF. CDR3 nucleotides: TGTGCCAGCAGTTACTCCTCTCGCGGCGAGCAGTACTTC. The chain links TRBV6-2 or TRBV6-3 to TRBJ2-7; no clear D. CDR3 length: 13 amino acids. Germline CDR1 and CDR2: MNHEY and SVGEGT. V was pared by 0 bases and J by 6 bases, with 9 bases between.

This clone was observed a single time. This sequence joins TRBV10-3 and TRBJ2-3, with 7 nucleotides matching TRBD1. This CDR3 contains 14 residues. Trimming at V came to 6 bases and at J to 4 bases, leaving 7 bases not matched to a gene. Germline values: CDR1 ENHRY, CDR2 SYGVKD. DNA of the CDR3: TGTGCCATCAGAAGGGGCCAGGGGGCAGATACGCAGTATTTT. It yields the protein CAIRRGQGADTQYF.

The gene calls are TRBV11-1 and TRBJ2-4; TRBD2 agrees at 10 bases. After removal of 5 bases from V and 7 bases from J, the junction contained 8 bases not matched to a gene. Germline lookup yields CDR1 SGHAT and CDR2 FQDESV (reference sequence). The CDR3 consists of 15 residues. The CDR3 nucleotides read TGTGCCAGCAGCCGTCTAGCGGGAGCACGGAACATTCAGTACTTC. This gives the protein CASSRLAGARNIQYF. Using reference TRBV11-1 and TRBJ2-4 for the parts outside the CDR3, the full variable domain is EAEVAQSPRYKITEKSQAVAFWCDPISGHATLYWYRQILGQGPELLVQFQDESVVDDSQLPKDRFSAERLKGVDSTLKIQPAELGDSAMYLCASSRLAGARNIQYFGAGTRLSVL.

This sequence joins TRBV18 and TRBJ2-3; TRBD1 agrees at 10 bases. The CDR3 consists of 16 residues. Germline CDR1 KGHSH, CDR2 LQKENI. V shed 1 base and J 4 bases; nucleotides not matched to a gene: 5. CDR3 sequence reads: CASSPLRQGAADTQYF. In DNA, the CDR3 is TGTGCCAGCTCACCACTGCGACAGGGGGCCGCAGATACGCAGTATTTT.

This sequence joins TRBV27 and TRBJ2-3; 8 positions agree with TRBD2. The CDR3 has 14 amino acids. Per the germline V gene, CDR1 is MNHEY and CDR2 is SMNVEV (reference sequence). Losses at the gene ends were 3 bases for V and 4 bases for J; bases not matched to a gene: 3. The CDR3 nucleotides are TGTGCCAGCAGTTTCTTCGGGGGGGCAGATACGCAGTATTTT. It codes for CASSFFGGADTQYF.

J is TRBJ2-1 and V is TRBV6-5, with a tentative D call TRBD1 (7 bases). The germline CDR1 and CDR2 sequences are MNHEY and SVGAGI. This CDR3 comprises 13 residues. Trimming removed 2 bases at V and 7 bases at J, with 9 bases between. This chain's CDR3 is CASSYAGQNEQFF. In DNA, the CDR3 is TGTGCCAGCAGTTACGCGGGACAGAATGAGCAGTTCTTC.

The genes are TRBV23-1 and TRBJ1-5; tentative D call: TRBD1 (5 bases). TRBV23-1 is sorted into the ORF group, with uncertain function. CDR3 length equals 16 residues. The ends were cut back, 4 bases at V and 2 bases at J, with 15 bases in the middle. The CDR3 loop is CASSRLGREGNQPQHF. Here the CDR3 DNA reads TGCGCCAGCAGTCGGTTGGGCAGGGAGGGCAATCAGCCCCAGCATTTT.

This chain joins TRBV19 and TRBJ1-3, with D unclear. The germline V gene encodes CDR1 LNHDA and CDR2 SQIVND (reference sequence). The CDR3 has 17 amino acids. The V and J ends lost 3 bases and 0 bases respectively, with 15 bases between them. CDR3 loop: CASSIKRVWSSGNTIYF. The DNA for the CDR3 is TGTGCCAGTAGTATCAAGAGGGTGTGGAGCTCTGGAAACACCATATATTTT.

The V gene is TRBV9, the J gene TRBJ2-3, with 16 bases that match TRBD2. Germline V gene lookup returns CDR1 SGDLS and CDR2 YYNGEE. Losses at the gene ends were 3 bases for V and 7 bases for J; bases not matched to a gene: 11. The CDR3 is made up of 18 amino acids. The CDR3: CASSEWGTSGRASNTQYF. CDR3 sequence (DNA): TGTGCCAGCAGCGAGTGGGGGACTAGCGGGAGGGCCAGTAATACGCAGTATTTT. Looking up the rest from reference TRBV9 and TRBJ2-3 gives the full variable domain: DSGVTQTPKHLITATGQRVTLRCSPRSGDLSVYWYQQSLDQGLQFLIQYYNGEERAKGNILERFSAQQFPDLHSELNLSSLELGDSALYFCASSEWGTSGRASNTQYFGPGTRLTVL.

This clone was observed once. This chain links TRBV5-1 with TRBJ2-1; a possible D gene is TRBD1 (5 bases). The germline CDR1 and CDR2 sequences are SGHRS and YFSETQ. V dropped 4 bases and J dropped 2 bases, with 16 bases sitting between them. The CDR3 has 16 residues. CDR3 nucleotides: TGCGCCAGCAGCGGTGGAGACTTAGGGGCCTACAATGAGCAGTTCTTC. Amino acids: CASSGGDLGAYNEQFF.

J is TRBJ2-5 and V is TRBV7-2, with D tentatively TRBD1 (7 bases). Germline-derived CDR1 and CDR2 are SGHTA and FQGNSA. This CDR3 is 15 amino acids long. Between the trimmed V and J ends, which lost 2 bases and 2 bases, there was a span of 12 bases. Here the CDR3 reads CASSLNAGGQETQYF. CDR3 in DNA: TGTGCCAGCAGCTTAAACGCAGGGGGGCAAGAGACCCAGTACTTC.

The chain uses TRBV2 and TRBJ2-1; the match to TRBD1 covers 12 bases. CDR1 SNHLY and CDR2 FYNNEI come from the germline V gene. There are 13 residues in the CDR3. V dropped 6 bases and J dropped 14; count of bases not matched to a gene: 8. CDR3 in DNA: TGTGCCAGCAGACCCGGGACAGGGGGCGAGAAGTTCTTC. Translated: CASRPGTGGEKFF.

Details on this clone: The junction departs from the called germline gene at one end, perhaps through a read error. The chain links TRBV2 to TRBJ2-2; 14 nucleotides line up with TRBD2. Germline V CDR1 and CDR2: SNHLY, FYNNEI. The CDR3 is 17 residues long. The DNA of the CDR3 is TGTGCCAGCAGTACGACTAGCGGGGGGGCGAAGACCGGGGAGCTGTTTTTT. Residues: CASSTTSGGAKTGELFF.